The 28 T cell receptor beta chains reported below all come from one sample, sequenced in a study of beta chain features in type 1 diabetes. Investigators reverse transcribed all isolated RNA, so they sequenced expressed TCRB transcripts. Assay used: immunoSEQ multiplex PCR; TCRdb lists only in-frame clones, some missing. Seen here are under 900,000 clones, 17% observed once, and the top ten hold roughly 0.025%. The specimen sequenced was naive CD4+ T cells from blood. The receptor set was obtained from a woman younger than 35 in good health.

The CDR3 sequence is CASSGGTGGIYSPLHF. CDR3 in DNA: TGTGCCAGCAGCGGAGGGACAGGGGGCATTTATTCACCCCTCCACTTT. V and J are TRBV7-9 and TRBJ1-6; 12 nucleotides match TRBD1. Germline V gene lookup returns CDR1 SEHNR and CDR2 FQNEAQ (reference sequence). This CDR3 has 16 residues. With V trimmed by 5 bases and J by 8 bases, 7 bases remained unmatched.

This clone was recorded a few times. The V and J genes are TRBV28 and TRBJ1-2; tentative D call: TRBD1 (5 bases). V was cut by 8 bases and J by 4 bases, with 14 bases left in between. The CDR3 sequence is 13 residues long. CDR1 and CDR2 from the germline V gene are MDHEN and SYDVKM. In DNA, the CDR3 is TGTGCCAGCGGGGCCCTTGGCCTCTATGGCTACACCTTC. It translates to CASGALGLYGYTF.

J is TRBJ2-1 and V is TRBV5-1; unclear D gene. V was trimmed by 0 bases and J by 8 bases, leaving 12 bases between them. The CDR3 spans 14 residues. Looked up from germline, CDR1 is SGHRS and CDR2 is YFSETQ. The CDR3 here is CASSLEGTAHEQFF. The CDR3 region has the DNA TGCGCCAGCAGCTTGGAGGGTACTGCGCATGAGCAGTTCTTC.

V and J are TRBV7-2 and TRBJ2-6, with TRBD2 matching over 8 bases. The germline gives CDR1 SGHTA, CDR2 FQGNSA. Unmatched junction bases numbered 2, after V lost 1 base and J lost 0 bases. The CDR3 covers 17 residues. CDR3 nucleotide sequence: TGTGCCAGCAGCTTAGTTAGCGGGAACTCTGGGGCCAACGTCCTGACTTTC. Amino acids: CASSLVSGNSGANVLTF.

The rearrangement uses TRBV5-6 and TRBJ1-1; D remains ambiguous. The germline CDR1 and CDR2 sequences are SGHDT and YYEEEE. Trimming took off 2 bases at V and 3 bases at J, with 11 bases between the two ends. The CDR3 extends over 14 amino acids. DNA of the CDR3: TGTGCCAGCAGCTTTCAGAGAAGGTACACTGAAGCTTTCTTT. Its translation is CASSFQRRYTEAFF.

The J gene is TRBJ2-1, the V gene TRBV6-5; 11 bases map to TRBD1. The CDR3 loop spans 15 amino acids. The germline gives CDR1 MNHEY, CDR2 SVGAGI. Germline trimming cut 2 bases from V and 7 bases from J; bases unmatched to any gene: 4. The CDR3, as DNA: TGTGCCAGCAGTTACCCGGACAGGGGGCGAAATGAGCAGTTCTTC. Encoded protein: CASSYPDRGRNEQFF.

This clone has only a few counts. Here the CDR3 reads CASSPTSGIYNEQFF. The CDR3 DNA reads TGCGCCAGCAGCCCGACTAGCGGGATTTACAATGAGCAGTTCTTC. The chain recombines TRBV5-1 with TRBJ2-1; TRBD2 matches 11 bases. Germline lookup yields CDR1 SGHRS and CDR2 YFSETQ. The CDR3 has 15 amino acids. The V segment lost 4 bases and the J segment 4 bases; nucleotides outside the gene matches: 4.

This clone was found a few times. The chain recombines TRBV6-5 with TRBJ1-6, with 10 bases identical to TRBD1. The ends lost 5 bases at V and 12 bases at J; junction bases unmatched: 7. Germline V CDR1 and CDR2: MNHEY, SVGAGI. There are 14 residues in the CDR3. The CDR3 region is CASSVDRGIGPLHF. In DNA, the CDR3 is TGTGCCAGCAGTGTGGACAGGGGGATTGGACCCCTCCACTTT.

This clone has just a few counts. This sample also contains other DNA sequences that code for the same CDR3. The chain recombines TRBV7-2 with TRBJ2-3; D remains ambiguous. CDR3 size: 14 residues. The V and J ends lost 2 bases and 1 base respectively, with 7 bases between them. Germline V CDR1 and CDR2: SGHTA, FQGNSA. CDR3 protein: CASSLNGGTDTQYF. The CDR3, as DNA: TGTGCCAGCAGCTTAAATGGGGGCACAGATACGCAGTATTTT.

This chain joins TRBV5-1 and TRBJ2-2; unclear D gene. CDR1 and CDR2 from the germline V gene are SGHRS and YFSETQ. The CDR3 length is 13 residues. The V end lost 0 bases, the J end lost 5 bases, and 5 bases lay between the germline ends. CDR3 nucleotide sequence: TGCGCCAGCAGCTTGGCCGTGACCGGGGAGCTGTTTTTT. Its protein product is CASSLAVTGELFF.

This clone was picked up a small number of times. CDR3 nucleotides: TGCGCCAGCAGCCAAGTCGGGGGCGGGAGAGTTTACAATGAGCAGTTCTTC. It encodes CASSQVGGGRVYNEQFF. V is TRBV4-3 and J is TRBJ2-1, with D perhaps matching TRBD2 (7 bases). Germline V gene lookup returns CDR1 LGHNA and CDR2 YSLEER. V gave up 1 base and J gave up 4 bases, with 17 bases separating them. CDR3 length equals 17 residues.

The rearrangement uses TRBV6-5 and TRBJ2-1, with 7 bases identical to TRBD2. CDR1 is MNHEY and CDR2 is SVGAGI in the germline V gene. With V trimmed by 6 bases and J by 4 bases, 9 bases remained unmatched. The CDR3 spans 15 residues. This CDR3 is CASRDASGVYNEQFF. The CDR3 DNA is TGTGCCAGCAGAGACGCTAGCGGAGTGTACAATGAGCAGTTCTTC.

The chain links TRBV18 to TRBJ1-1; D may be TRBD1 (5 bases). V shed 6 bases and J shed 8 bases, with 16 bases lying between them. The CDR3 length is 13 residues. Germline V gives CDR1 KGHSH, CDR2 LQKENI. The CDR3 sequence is CASSHGKGMEAFF. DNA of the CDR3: TGTGCCAGCTCTCATGGGAAGGGGATGGAAGCTTTCTTT. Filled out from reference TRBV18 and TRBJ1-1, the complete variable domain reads NAGVMQNPRHLVRRRGQEARLRCSPMKGHSHVYWYRQLPEEGLKFMVYLQKENIIDESGMPKERFSAEFPKEGPSILRIQQVVRGDSAAYFCASSHGKGMEAFFGQGTRLTVV.

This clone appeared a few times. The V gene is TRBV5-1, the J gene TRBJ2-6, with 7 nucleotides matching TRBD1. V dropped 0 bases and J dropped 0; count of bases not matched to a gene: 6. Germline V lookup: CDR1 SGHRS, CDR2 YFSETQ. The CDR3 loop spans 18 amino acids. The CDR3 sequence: CASSLEDRPYSGANVLTF. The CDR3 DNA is TGCGCCAGCAGCTTGGAGGACAGGCCGTACTCTGGGGCCAACGTCCTGACTTTC. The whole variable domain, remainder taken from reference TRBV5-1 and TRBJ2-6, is KAGVTQTPRYLIKTRGQQVTLSCSPISGHRSVSWYQQTPGQGLQFLFEYFSETQRNKGNFPGRFSGRQFSNSRSEMNVSTLELGDSALYLCASSLEDRPYSGANVLTFGAGSRLTVL.

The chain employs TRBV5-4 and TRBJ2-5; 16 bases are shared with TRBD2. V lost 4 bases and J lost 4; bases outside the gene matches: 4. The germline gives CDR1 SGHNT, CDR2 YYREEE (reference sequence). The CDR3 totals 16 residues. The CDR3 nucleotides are TGTGCCAGCAGCCCTGGGACTAGCGGGAGGGCAGAGACCCAGTACTTC. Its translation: CASSPGTSGRAETQYF.

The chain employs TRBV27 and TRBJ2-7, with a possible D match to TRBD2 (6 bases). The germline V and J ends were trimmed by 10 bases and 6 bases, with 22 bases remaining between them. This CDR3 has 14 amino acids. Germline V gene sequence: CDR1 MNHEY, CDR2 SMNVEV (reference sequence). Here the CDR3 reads CATRRVGGRSEQYF. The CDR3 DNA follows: TGTGCCACCCGAAGGGTGGGAGGCCGGAGCGAGCAGTACTTC.

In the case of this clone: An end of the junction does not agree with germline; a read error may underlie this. CDR3 loop: CASNLGQGAGYGYTF. Written as DNA, the CDR3 is TGTGCCAGCAACTTGGGTCAGGGGGCTGGCTATGGCTACACCTTC. The chain employs TRBV5-8 and TRBJ1-2; 8 nucleotides line up with TRBD1. Germline V gene data show CDR1 as SGHTS and CDR2 as YDEGEE. The CDR3 totals 15 residues.

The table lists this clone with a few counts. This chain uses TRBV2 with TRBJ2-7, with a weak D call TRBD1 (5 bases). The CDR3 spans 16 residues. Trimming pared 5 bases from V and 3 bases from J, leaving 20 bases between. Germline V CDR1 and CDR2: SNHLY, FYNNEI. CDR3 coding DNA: TGTGCCAGCAGTAAAAGGGGCCCACCGAACTACTACGAGCAGTACTTC. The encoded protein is CASSKRGPPNYYEQYF.

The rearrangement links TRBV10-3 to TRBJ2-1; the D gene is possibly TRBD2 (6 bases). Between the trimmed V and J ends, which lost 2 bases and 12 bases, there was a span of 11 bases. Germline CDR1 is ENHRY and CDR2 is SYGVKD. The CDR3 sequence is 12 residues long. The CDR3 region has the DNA TGTGCCATCAGTGAGATTCGGGGAGGGCAGTTCTTC. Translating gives CAISEIRGGQFF.

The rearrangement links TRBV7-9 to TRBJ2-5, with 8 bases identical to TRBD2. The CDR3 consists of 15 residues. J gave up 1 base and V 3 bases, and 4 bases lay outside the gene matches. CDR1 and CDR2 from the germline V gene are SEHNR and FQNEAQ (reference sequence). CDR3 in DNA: TGTGCCAGCAGCTTTGGTAGCGGGACCCAAGAGACCCAGTACTTC. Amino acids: CASSFGSGTQETQYF.

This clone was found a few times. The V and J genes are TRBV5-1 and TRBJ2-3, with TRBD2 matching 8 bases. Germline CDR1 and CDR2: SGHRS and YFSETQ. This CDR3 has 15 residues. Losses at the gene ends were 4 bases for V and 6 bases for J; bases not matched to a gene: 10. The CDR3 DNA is TGCGCCAGCAGCAACAGCGGGAGTTCGACCGATACGCAGTATTTT. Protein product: CASSNSGSSTDTQYF.

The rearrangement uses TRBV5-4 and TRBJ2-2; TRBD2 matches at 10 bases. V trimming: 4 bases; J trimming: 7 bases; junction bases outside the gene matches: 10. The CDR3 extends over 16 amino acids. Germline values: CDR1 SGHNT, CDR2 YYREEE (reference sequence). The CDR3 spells CASSLQLAGGRGELFF. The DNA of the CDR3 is TGTGCCAGCAGCCTTCAGTTAGCGGGAGGTCGCGGGGAGCTGTTTTTT.

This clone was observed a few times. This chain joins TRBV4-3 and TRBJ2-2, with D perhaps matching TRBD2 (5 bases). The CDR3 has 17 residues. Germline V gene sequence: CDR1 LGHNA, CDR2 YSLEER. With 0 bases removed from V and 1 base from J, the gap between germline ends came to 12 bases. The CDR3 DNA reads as TGCGCCAGCAGCCAAGACCCGAGAGGAGGGAACACCGGGGAGCTGTTTTTT. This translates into CASSQDPRGGNTGELFF.

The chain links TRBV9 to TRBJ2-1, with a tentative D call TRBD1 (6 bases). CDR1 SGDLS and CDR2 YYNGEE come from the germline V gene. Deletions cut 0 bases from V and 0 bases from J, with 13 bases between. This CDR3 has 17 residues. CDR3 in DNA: TGTGCCAGCAGCGTAGCTTTAGGACAGAGCTCCTACAATGAGCAGTTCTTC. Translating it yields CASSVALGQSSYNEQFF.

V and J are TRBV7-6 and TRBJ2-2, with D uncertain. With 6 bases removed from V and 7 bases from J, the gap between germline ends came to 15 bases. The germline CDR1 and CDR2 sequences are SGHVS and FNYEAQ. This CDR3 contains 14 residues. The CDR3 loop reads CASSFSIPIGELFF. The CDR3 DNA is TGTGCCAGCAGTTTTTCAATCCCGATCGGGGAGCTGTTTTTT.

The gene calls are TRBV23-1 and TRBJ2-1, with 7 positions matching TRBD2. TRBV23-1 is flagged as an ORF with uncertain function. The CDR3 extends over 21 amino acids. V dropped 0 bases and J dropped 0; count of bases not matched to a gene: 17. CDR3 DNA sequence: TGCGCCAGCAGTCAATCGGGCCATAAAATAGCGGGCCGAAGCTCCTACAATGAGCAGTTCTTC. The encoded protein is CASSQSGHKIAGRSSYNEQFF.

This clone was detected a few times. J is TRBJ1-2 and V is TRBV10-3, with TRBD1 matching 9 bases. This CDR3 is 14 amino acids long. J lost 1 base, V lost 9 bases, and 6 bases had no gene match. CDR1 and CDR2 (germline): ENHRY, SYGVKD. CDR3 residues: CAISRDRDNYGYTF. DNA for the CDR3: TGTGCCATTAGCCGGGACAGGGATAACTATGGCTACACCTTC.

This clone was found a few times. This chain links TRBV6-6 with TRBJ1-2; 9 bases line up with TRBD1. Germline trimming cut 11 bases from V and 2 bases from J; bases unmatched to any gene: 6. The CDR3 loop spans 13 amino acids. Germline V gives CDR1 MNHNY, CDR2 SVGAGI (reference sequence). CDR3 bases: TGTGCCGTCCGGGACAGGGAGAACTATGGCTACACCTTC. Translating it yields CAVRDRENYGYTF.